Below, 23 T cell receptor beta chains from the same sample are listed, as sequenced in a study of blood T cell repertoires in COVID-19. Libraries were prepared by immunoSEQ multiplex PCR; TCRdb keeps only in-frame clonotypes and omits some of them. The table records around 500,000 clones, 80% to 90% of them present only once. Material for sequencing was peripheral blood. These receptor sequences come from a human donor in a cohort sampled during active COVID-19.

In this sample, this clone turned up once. The V call is TRBV29-1, the J call TRBJ1-6, with a weak D call TRBD1 (6 bases). CDR3 length: 13 amino acids. The V gene lost 4 bases and the J gene lost 7 bases, with 11 bases spanning the gap. Germline V CDR1 and CDR2: SQVTM, ANQGSEA. The CDR3 coding sequence is TGCAGCGTTGGTGGGGGCGGGAATTCACCCCTCCACTTT. Encoded protein: CSVGGGGNSPLHF.

The table lists this clone with a count of one. The rearrangement links TRBV5-4 to TRBJ1-1, with D tentatively TRBD1 (5 bases). The length of the CDR3 is 15 residues. Between the trimmed V and J ends, which lost 6 bases and 5 bases, there was a span of 20 bases. Germline values: CDR1 SGHNT, CDR2 YYREEE (reference sequence). The CDR3 DNA is TGTGCCAGCAATCGGGAGCGTTTAAAGGGGACTGAAGCTTTCTTT. Its translation: CASNRERLKGTEAFF.

The rearrangement joins TRBV28 to TRBJ1-3; 8 bases align to TRBD1. V was clipped by 8 bases and J by 8 bases; unmatched bases: 14. In germline, CDR1 is MDHEN, CDR2 SYDVKM. The CDR3 is 15 residues long. The CDR3 region has the DNA TGTGCCAGCCGGATTGGACAGGGTAGAGGAGACACCATATATTTT. The encoded protein is CASRIGQGRGDTIYF.

The CDR3 bases are TGCGCCAGCAGTCAATCGGGGACTAGCGGGCCCCTCAAATACACAGATACGCAGTATTTT. This translates into CASSQSGTSGPLKYTDTQYF. The chain carries TRBV23-1 and TRBJ2-3; 12 nucleotides match TRBD2. TRBV23-1 is an ORF, and what it does is uncertain. This CDR3 contains 20 residues. V shed 0 bases and J 2 bases; nucleotides not matched to a gene: 12.

This chain links TRBV4-1 with TRBJ2-3; a possible D gene is TRBD1 (5 bases). This CDR3 comprises 15 residues. From germline, CDR1 is MGHRA and CDR2 YSYEKL. Between the trimmed V and J ends, which lost 4 bases and 2 bases, there was a span of 13 bases. The CDR3 loop reads CASSPWAGNTDTQYF. CDR3 nucleotides: TGCGCCAGCAGCCCTTGGGCAGGGAACACAGATACGCAGTATTTT.

This chain uses TRBV7-3 with TRBJ1-1; 7 bases match TRBD1. Looked up from germline, CDR1 is SGHTA and CDR2 is FQGTGA. The CDR3 is 15 amino acids. Germline trimming cut 2 bases from V and 1 base from J; bases unmatched to any gene: 4. The CDR3 is CASSLQGDPNTEAFF. CDR3 bases: TGTGCCAGCAGCTTACAGGGGGACCCGAACACTGAAGCTTTCTTT. Drawing the rest from reference TRBV7-3 and TRBJ1-1, the complete variable domain is GAGVSQTPSNKVTEKGKYVELRCDPISGHTALYWYRQSLGQGPEFLIYFQGTGAADDSGLPNDRFFAVRPEGSVSTLKIQRTERGDSAVYLCASSLQGDPNTEAFFGQGTRLTVV.

The chain is built from TRBV19 and TRBJ1-1; 7 nucleotides line up with TRBD1. Unmatched junction bases numbered 13, after V lost 8 bases and J lost 7 bases. Germline V lookup: CDR1 LNHDA, CDR2 SQIVND (reference sequence). The CDR3 is 14 amino acids. The CDR3 here is CASRLQGPSIEAFF. Here the CDR3 DNA reads TGTGCCAGTCGGTTACAGGGGCCCTCGATTGAAGCTTTCTTT.

The J gene is TRBJ2-1, the V gene TRBV9, with TRBD2 identical over 8 bases. The CDR3 has 15 amino acids. Unmatched junction bases numbered 13, after V lost 5 bases and J lost 9 bases. Germline V CDR1 and CDR2: SGDLS, YYNGEE. As DNA, the CDR3 is TGTGCCAGCAGGGCCGGGAGGGGGAGGAGGGGTGAGCAGTTCTTC. Amino acid sequence: CASRAGRGRRGEQFF.

This sequence joins TRBV30 and TRBJ1-6; TRBD1 matches at 7 bases. The V and J ends lost 2 bases and 6 bases, in that order; junction bases with no gene match: 7. This CDR3 spans 15 amino acids. CDR1 is GTSNPN, CDR2 SVGIG, per germline (reference sequence). The CDR3 spells CAWSPPGQPNSPLHF. The CDR3, as DNA: TGTGCCTGGAGTCCCCCGGGACAGCCTAATTCACCCCTCCACTTT.

The chain couples TRBV5-8 to TRBJ2-3; no clear D. V lost 2 bases to trimming and J lost 6 bases, with 7 bases between them. Germline V lookup: CDR1 SGHTS, CDR2 YDEGEE. The CDR3 has 12 amino acids. The CDR3 spells CASSLATDTQYF. The CDR3 DNA reads as TGTGCCAGCAGCTTAGCGACCGATACGCAGTATTTT.

The gene calls are TRBV4-1 and TRBJ2-1; D ambiguous. V shed 6 bases and J shed 0 bases, with 12 bases lying between them. CDR3 length: 15 amino acids. The germline CDR1 and CDR2 sequences are MGHRA and YSYEKL. The CDR3 DNA follows: TGCGCCAGCAGGCACGTAGCCCTCTCCTACAATGAGCAGTTCTTC. Its protein product is CASRHVALSYNEQFF.

This chain links TRBV28 with TRBJ2-1; 10 bases line up with TRBD2. Trimming cost V 5 bases and J 4 bases; bases outside gene matches: 11. CDR1 and CDR2 (germline): MDHEN, SYDVKM. The CDR3 contains 17 residues. CDR3 region: CASSTTVTSGTYNEQFF. The CDR3, as DNA: TGTGCCAGCAGTACGACAGTTACTAGCGGGACATACAATGAGCAGTTCTTC. Supplemented by reference TRBV28 and TRBJ2-1, the full variable domain reads DVKVTQSSRYLVKRTGEKVFLECVQDMDHENMFWYRQDPGLGLRLIYFSYDVKMKEKGDIPEGYSVSREKKERFSLILESASTNQTSMYLCASSTTVTSGTYNEQFFGPGTRLTVL.

This chain links TRBV6-2 or TRBV6-3 with TRBJ1-1, with D possibly being TRBD1 (6 bases). This CDR3 is built from 11 residues. Germline V gene lookup returns CDR1 MNHEY and CDR2 SVGEGT. V lost 3 bases, J lost 10 bases, and 9 bases lay in between. The CDR3 DNA sequence: TGTGCCAGCAGTTATGCGGGGGCAGCTTTCTTT. It codes for CASSYAGAAFF.

This chain connects TRBV27 to TRBJ1-5; 8 bases are a match to TRBD1. Germline CDR1 is MNHEY and CDR2 is SMNVEV (reference sequence). V was pared by 3 bases and J by 7 bases, with 11 bases of the junction left unmatched. The CDR3 is 16 amino acids. DNA for the CDR3: TGTGCCAGCAGTTTGCAGGCAGGGGGCGCAGGGCAGCCCCAGCATTTT. Its protein is CASSLQAGGAGQPQHF.

This chain links TRBV6-4 with TRBJ2-1; 10 bases align to TRBD2. The CDR3 loop spans 19 amino acids. Looked up from germline, CDR1 is MRHNA and CDR2 is SNTAGT. The V segment lost 0 bases and the J segment 1 base; nucleotides outside the gene matches: 9. CDR3 amino acids: CASSDSSRSSGGSYNEQFF. CDR3 nucleotides: TGTGCCAGCAGTGACTCGAGTCGGTCTAGCGGGGGTTCCTACAATGAGCAGTTCTTC.

V usage is TRBV7-8 and J usage is TRBJ1-2; D may be TRBD1 (6 bases). Trimming removed 5 bases from V and 2 bases from J, with 15 bases in between. The CDR3 spans 15 residues. From germline, CDR1 is SGHVS and CDR2 FQNEAQ. The CDR3 protein is CASSPPGTTNYGYTF. In DNA form, the CDR3 reads TGTGCCAGCAGCCCCCCCGGGACAACGAACTATGGCTACACCTTC.

J is TRBJ2-1 and V is TRBV6-5; the D gene is possibly TRBD2 (6 bases). This CDR3 has 13 residues. Trimming pared 6 bases from V and 6 bases from J, leaving 12 bases between. Germline lookup yields CDR1 MNHEY and CDR2 SVGAGI. The CDR3 DNA follows: TGTGCCAGCAGATCGGGACTCCTCAATGAGCAGTTCTTC. This codes for CASRSGLLNEQFF.

The chain uses TRBV6-5 and TRBJ1-4; D unclear. The germline V and J ends were trimmed by 6 bases and 5 bases, with 13 bases remaining between them. The CDR3 totals 14 residues. Per germline, CDR1 MNHEY and CDR2 SVGAGI. The CDR3 DNA reads as TGTGCCAGCAGCCCGGTTGCCCTAAATGAAAAACTGTTTTTT. It specifies CASSPVALNEKLFF.

The table lists this clone with a count of one. In nucleotides, the CDR3 is TGTGCCAGCAGCTCAGAAGGGACAGGCCACAATGAGCAGTTCTTC. This gives the protein CASSSEGTGHNEQFF. The chain employs TRBV5-6 and TRBJ2-1; 8 positions agree with TRBD1. The CDR3 runs to 15 residues. Germline CDR1 is SGHDT and CDR2 is YYEEEE. With 3 bases clipped from V and 5 bases from J, the junction kept 7 bases outside the gene matches.

The V call is TRBV28, the J call TRBJ1-2, with 10 bases identical to TRBD1. CDR1 and CDR2 from the germline V gene are MDHEN and SYDVKM. The ends lost 0 bases at V and 3 bases at J; junction bases unmatched: 1. This CDR3 contains 15 residues. The CDR3 is CASSLWDRGDYGYTF. The CDR3 DNA follows: TGTGCCAGCAGTTTATGGGACAGGGGGGACTATGGCTACACCTTC.

This chain links TRBV5-1 with TRBJ1-1; no definite D call. With 2 bases removed from V and 0 bases from J, the gap between germline ends came to 5 bases. Germline values: CDR1 SGHRS, CDR2 YFSETQ. The CDR3 is made up of 13 amino acids. CDR3 sequence (DNA): TGCGCCAGCAGCTTTCAGATGAACACTGAAGCTTTCTTT. Protein: CASSFQMNTEAFF.

V is TRBV7-9 and J is TRBJ2-1; TRBD2 matches at 8 bases. Trimming at V came to 3 bases and at J to 0 bases, leaving 10 bases not matched to a gene. CDR3 length: 18 residues. Germline CDR1 and CDR2: SEHNR and FQNEAQ (reference sequence). For the CDR3, the DNA is TGTGCCAGCAGCTTCACCCTAGCGGGCGCCTTCTCCTACAATGAGCAGTTCTTC. As protein: CASSFTLAGAFSYNEQFF.

The V gene is TRBV5-5, the J gene TRBJ2-7; D possibly corresponds to TRBD1 (5 bases). Between the trimmed V and J ends, which lost 5 bases and 2 bases, there was a span of 17 bases. Germline CDR1 SGHKS, CDR2 YYEKEE (reference sequence). CDR3 size: 15 residues. The CDR3 DNA sequence: TGTGCCAGCAGAAAACAGGTCGGTTGGACCTACGAGCAGTACTTC. It encodes CASRKQVGWTYEQYF.